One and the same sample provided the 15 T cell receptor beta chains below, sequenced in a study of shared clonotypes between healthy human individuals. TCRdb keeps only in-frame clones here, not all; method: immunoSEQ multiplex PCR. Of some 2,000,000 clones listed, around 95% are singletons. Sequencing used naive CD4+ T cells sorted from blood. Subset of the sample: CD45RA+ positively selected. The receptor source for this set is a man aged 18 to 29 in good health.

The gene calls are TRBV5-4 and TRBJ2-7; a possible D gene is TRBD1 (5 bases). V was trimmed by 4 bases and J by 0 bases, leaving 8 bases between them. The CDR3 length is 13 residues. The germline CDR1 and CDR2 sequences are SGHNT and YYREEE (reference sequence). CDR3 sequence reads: CASSRQFSYEQYF. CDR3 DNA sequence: TGTGCCAGCAGCAGACAGTTCTCCTACGAGCAGTACTTC.

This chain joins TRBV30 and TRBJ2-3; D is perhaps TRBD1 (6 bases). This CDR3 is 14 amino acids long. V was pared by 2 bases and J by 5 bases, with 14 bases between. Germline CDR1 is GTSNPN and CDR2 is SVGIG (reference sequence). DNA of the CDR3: TGTGCCTGGAGTTTTACAGGGCCGGGAGATACGCAGTATTTT. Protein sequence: CAWSFTGPGDTQYF. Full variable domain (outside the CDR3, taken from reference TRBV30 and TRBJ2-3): SQTIHQWPATLVQPVGSPLSLECTVEGTSNPNLYWYRQAAGRGLQLLFYSVGIGQISSEVPQNLSASRPQDRQFILSSKKLLLSDSGFYLCAWSFTGPGDTQYFGPGTRLTVL.

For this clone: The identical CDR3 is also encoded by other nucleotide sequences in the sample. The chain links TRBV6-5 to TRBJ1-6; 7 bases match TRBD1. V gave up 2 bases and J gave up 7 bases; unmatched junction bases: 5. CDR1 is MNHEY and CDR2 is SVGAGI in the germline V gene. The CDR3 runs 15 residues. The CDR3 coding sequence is TGTGCCAGCAGTTACGGGGGACAGATAAATTCACCCCTCCACTTT. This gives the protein CASSYGGQINSPLHF.

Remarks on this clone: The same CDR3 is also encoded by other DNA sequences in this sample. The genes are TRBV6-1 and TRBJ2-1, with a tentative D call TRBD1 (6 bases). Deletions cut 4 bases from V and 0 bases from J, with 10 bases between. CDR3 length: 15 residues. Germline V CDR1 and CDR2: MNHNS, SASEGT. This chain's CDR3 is CASSVDRSSYNEQFF. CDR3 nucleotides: TGTGCCAGCAGTGTAGACAGGAGCTCCTACAATGAGCAGTTCTTC.

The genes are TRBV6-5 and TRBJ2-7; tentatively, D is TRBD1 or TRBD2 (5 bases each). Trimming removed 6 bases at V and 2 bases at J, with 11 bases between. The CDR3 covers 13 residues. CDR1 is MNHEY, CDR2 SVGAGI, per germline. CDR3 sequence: CASRREGPYEQYF. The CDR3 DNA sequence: TGTGCCAGCAGAAGAGAGGGGCCCTACGAGCAGTACTTC.

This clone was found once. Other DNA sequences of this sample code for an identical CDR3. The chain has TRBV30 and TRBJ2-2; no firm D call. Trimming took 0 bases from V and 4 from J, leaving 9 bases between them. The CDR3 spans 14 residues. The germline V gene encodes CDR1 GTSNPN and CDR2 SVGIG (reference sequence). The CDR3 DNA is TGTGCCTGGAGTGTCGGCAGGACCACCGGGGAGCTGTTTTTT. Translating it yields CAWSVGRTTGELFF.

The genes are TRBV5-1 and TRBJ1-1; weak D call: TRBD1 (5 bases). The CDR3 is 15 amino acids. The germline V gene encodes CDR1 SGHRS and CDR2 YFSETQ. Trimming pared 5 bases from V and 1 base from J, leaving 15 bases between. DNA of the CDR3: TGCGCCAGCAGTCGCTCCGGGGCGAAGAACACTGAAGCTTTCTTT. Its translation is CASSRSGAKNTEAFF.

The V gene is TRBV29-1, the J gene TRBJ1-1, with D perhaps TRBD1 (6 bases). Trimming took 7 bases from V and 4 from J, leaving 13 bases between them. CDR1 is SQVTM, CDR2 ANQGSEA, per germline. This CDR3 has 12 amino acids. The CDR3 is CSAGHEGTEAFF. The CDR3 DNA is TGCAGCGCGGGACACGAGGGCACTGAAGCTTTCTTT. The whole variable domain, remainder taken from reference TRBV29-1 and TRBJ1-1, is SAVISQKPSRDICQRGTSLTIQCQVDSQVTMMFWYRQQPGQSLTLIATANQGSEATYESGFVIDKFPISRPNLTFSTLTVSNMSPEDSSIYLCSAGHEGTEAFFGQGTRLTVV.

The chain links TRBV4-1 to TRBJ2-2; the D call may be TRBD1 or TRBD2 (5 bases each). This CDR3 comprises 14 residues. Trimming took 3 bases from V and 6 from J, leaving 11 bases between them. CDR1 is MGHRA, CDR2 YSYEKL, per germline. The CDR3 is CASSQTGTPGELFF. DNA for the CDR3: TGCGCCAGCAGCCAGACCGGGACCCCCGGGGAGCTGTTTTTT.

CDR3 sequence (DNA): TGCGCCAGCAGCCTTGGGACAACCGGAGAGACCCAGTACTTC. Translation gives CASSLGTTGETQYF. J is TRBJ2-5 and V is TRBV10-1, with D possibly matching TRBD1 (6 bases). CDR3 length: 14 amino acids. Germline CDR1 WNHNN, CDR2 SYGVQD (reference sequence). V was shortened by 6 bases and J by 4 bases, with 15 bases between the two germline ends.

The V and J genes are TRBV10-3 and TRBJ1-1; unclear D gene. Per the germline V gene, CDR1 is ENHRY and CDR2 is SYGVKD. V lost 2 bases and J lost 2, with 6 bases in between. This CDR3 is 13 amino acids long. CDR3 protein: CAISEEHNTEAFF. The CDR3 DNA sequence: TGTGCCATCAGTGAGGAACATAACACTGAAGCTTTCTTT.

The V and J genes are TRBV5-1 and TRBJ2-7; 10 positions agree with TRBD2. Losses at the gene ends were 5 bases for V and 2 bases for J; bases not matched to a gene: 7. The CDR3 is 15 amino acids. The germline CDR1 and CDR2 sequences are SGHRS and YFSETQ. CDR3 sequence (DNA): TGCGCCAGCAGTTTCACTAGCGGGATTACCTACGAGCAGTACTTC. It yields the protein CASSFTSGITYEQYF.

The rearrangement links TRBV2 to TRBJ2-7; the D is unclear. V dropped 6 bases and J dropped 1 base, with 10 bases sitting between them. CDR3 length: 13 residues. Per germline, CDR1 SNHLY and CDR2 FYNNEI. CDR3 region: CASSGRVSYEQYF. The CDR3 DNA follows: TGTGCCAGCAGCGGACGTGTATCCTACGAGCAGTACTTC.

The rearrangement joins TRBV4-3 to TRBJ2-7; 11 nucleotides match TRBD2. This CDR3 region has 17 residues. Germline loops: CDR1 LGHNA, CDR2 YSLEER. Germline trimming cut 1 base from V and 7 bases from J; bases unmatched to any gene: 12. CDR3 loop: CASSQGLGLAALREQYF. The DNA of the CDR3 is TGCGCCAGCAGCCAAGGACTGGGACTAGCGGCTTTGAGGGAGCAGTACTTC.

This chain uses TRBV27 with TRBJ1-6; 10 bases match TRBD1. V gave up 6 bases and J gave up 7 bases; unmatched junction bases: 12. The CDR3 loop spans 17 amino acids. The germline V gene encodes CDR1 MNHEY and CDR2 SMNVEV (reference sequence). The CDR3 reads CASRRASGTGVNSPLHF. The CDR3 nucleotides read TGTGCCAGCAGAAGAGCCTCCGGGACAGGGGTCAATTCACCCCTCCACTTT.